The rows below give T cell receptor beta chains drawn from one sample of a study of cytotoxic CD8 clonotypes in ibrutinib-treated CLL. The table came from immunoSEQ multiplex PCR; TCRdb's copy has only in-frame clones and leaves some out. The table has 35,000 to 45,000 clones, about 70% seen once; the top ten hold approximately 15%. The sequencing used PBMCs, collected at disease progression, from a patient treated with ibrutinib. Receptors originate from a human donor with chronic lymphocytic leukemia. Each CDR3 is given with its conserved first and last residue. Fields, in order: clone size, J gene, V gene, D gene, CDR3 protein, CDR3 DNA. D genes are given only for firm matches. The size entry is marked missing in some rows and otherwise reads once, few, many or a size class.

size: few; J: TRBJ1-6; V: TRBV2; D: NA; CDR3: CASSPAGPLHF; DNA: TGTGCCAGCAGTCCCGCGGGGCCCCTCCACTTT
size: NA; J: TRBJ2-1; V: TRBV6-6; D: NA; CDR3: CASSRGVGPFF; DNA: TGTGCCAGCAGCCGCGGGGTGGGGCCGTTCTTC
size: NA; J: TRBJ1-2; V: TRBV13; D: TRBD1; CDR3: CAGNELRGHGYTF; DNA: TGTGCCGGCAACGAATTGAGGGGGCACGGCTACACCTTC
size: NA; J: TRBJ2-3; V: TRBV6-1; D: TRBD2; CDR3: CASSHLSGGLDTQYF; DNA: TGTGCCAGCAGTCACCTATCGGGGGGGCTAGATACGCAGTATTTT
size: once; J: TRBJ2-5; V: TRBV5-4; D: NA; CDR3: CASSFALLRDGQETQYF; DNA: TGTGCCAGCAGCTTCGCTTTGCTAAGGGACGGCCAAGAGACCCAGTACTTC
size: NA; J: TRBJ2-5; V: TRBV5-1; D: TRBD2; CDR3: CASSLEAGSGTQYF; DNA: TGCGCCAGCAGCTTGGAAGCGGGGTCGGGGACCCAGTACTTC
size: NA; J: TRBJ1-2; V: TRBV27; D: TRBD1; CDR3: CASSLGRGGGYTF; DNA: TGTGCCAGCAGTTTGGGCAGGGGGGGCGGCTACACCTTC
size: NA; J: TRBJ2-6; V: TRBV27; D: TRBD1; CDR3: CASRGTGGGANVLTF; DNA: TGTGCCAGTCGAGGGACAGGGGGAGGGGCCAACGTCCTGACTTTC
size: few; J: TRBJ2-7; V: TRBV11-2; D: NA; CDR3: CASSPGDRPLEGEQYF; DNA: TGTGCCAGCAGCCCCGGGGACCGGCCGCTTGAGGGGGAGCAGTACTTC
size: NA; J: TRBJ1-1; V: TRBV19; D: NA; CDR3: CASSIAYTEAFF; DNA: TGTGCCAGTAGTATAGCCTACACTGAAGCTTTCTTT
size: once; J: TRBJ1-1; V: TRBV5-1; D: NA; CDR3: CASSSRGIAGQNTEAFF; DNA: TGCGCCAGCAGCAGCCGAGGGATTGCTGGTCAGAACACTGAAGCTTTCTTT
size: NA; J: TRBJ2-7; V: TRBV9; D: NA; CDR3: CASSPGGAYEQYF; DNA: TGTGCCAGCAGCCCCGGGGGAGCCTACGAGCAGTACTTC
size: NA; J: TRBJ1-5; V: TRBV21-1; D: NA; CDR3: CASSKEARIYNQPQHF; DNA: TGTGCCAGCAGCAAAGAGGCCAGAATATACAATCAGCCCCAGCATTTT